The following is a TCR beta chain sequence with its context. Assay used: immunoSEQ multiplex PCR; TCRdb lists only in-frame clones, some missing. The data hold fewer than 200,000 clones, with roughly 70% observed a single time. Germline trimming cut 4 bases from V and 4 bases from J; bases unmatched to any gene: 6. The germline V gene has CDR1 KGHDR and CDR2 SFDVKD. CDR3 length: 15 residues. This sample is part of a study of blood T cell repertoires in COVID-19. The rearrangement uses TRBV24-1 and TRBJ1-2; 9 bases are shared with TRBD1. Sequencing input: peripheral blood. The source of this sequence is an elderly woman with acute or convalescent COVID-19. CDR3 nucleotide sequence: TGTGCCACCAGTGACTCAAGGACAGGGGCCTATGGCTACACCTTC. Its translation: CATSDSRTGAYGYTF.